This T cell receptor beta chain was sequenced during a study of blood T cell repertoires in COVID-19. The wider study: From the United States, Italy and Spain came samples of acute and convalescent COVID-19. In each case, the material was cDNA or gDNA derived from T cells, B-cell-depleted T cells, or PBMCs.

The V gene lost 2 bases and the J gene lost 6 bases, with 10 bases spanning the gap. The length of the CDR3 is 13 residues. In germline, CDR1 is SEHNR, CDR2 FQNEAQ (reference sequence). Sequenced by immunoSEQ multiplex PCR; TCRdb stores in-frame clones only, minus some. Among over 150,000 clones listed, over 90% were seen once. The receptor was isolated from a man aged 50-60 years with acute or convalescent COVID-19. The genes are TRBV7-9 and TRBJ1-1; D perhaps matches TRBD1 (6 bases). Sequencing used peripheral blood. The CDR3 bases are TGTGCCAGCAGCTTATTCTCAGGGGCTGAAGCTTTCTTT. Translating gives CASSLFSGAEAFF.